This T cell receptor (beta chain) was captured in a study of graft-versus-host responses after intestinal transplantation. There are 14 residues in the CDR3. Germline CDR1 and CDR2: SGHNT and YYREEE (reference sequence). Sequencing used immunoSEQ multiplex PCR; TCRdb keeps in-frame clones, though not all of them. The sample consists of some 4,000 clones, approximately 87% of them appearing once. Points on this clone: The antigen is unknown.

Stated time point: postoperative day 105 after intestinal transplantation (dayNNNN = postoperative day). Graft samples were processed, releasing intraepithelial and lamina propria lymphocytes. General study results and limits: GvH clone levels peaked in circulation, and this peak was associated with early post-transplant HvG declines. Researchers found GvH clones in recipient marrow, and some showed up first in ileum or blood.

The receptor was derived from a human patient who received an intestinal transplant, so some T cells may come from the graft donor. The chain combines TRBV5-4 with TRBJ2-5; TRBD2 matches at 10 bases. The DNA end favors TRBJ2-7, so the J call may be wrong. Sequenced material: ileum tissue, taken 105 days after intestinal transplantation. CDR3 DNA sequence: TGTGCCAGCAGCTTGGAGCGGGGGGGCTACGAGCAGTACTTC. Translation gives CASSLERGGYEQYF.